These 2 T cell receptor beta chains came from one sample sequenced in a study of OX40 agonist ivuxolimab in advanced cancers. Measured with immunoSEQ multiplex PCR; TCRdb has only the in-frame clones, and not every one. The sample consists of about 58,000 clones, 82% of them appearing once. The sample was CD4+ or CD8+ T cells sorted from blood, taken in a trial of the OX40 agonist ivuxolimab. The receptors shown here come from an adult with an advanced solid tumor such as melanoma, head and neck, liver or kidney cancer.

The chain uses TRBV19 and TRBJ2-5, with 12 bases lining up with TRBD1. The length of the CDR3 is 17 residues. Germline values: CDR1 LNHDA, CDR2 SQIVND (reference sequence). V was pared by 8 bases and J by 5 bases, with 15 bases of the junction left unmatched. CDR3 in amino acids: CASSRSGTGGQAETQYF. In DNA, the CDR3 is TGTGCCAGTTCCCGCTCCGGGACAGGGGGCCAGGCGGAGACCCAGTACTTC.

The chain links TRBV10-2 to TRBJ2-2, with D unresolved. V lost 6 bases and J 9 bases, leaving 8 bases between the germline ends. The CDR3 runs 11 residues. Germline values: CDR1 WSHSY, CDR2 SAAADI. The CDR3 loop is CASRRERELFF. The CDR3 DNA reads TGCGCCAGCAGAAGGGAACGGGAGCTGTTTTTT.